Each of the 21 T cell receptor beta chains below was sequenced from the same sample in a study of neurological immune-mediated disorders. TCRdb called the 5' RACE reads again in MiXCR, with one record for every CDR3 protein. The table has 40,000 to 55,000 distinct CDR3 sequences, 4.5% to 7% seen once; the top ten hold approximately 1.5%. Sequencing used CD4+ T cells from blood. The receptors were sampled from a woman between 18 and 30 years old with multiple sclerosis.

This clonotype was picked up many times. The CDR3 nucleotides read TGTGCCAGCAGCCAAGTGGGAGGGCCGGGCGGGGAGCTGTTTTTT. It translates to CASSQVGGPGGELFF. The V call is TRBV7-2, the J call TRBJ2-2, with 7 bases lining up with TRBD2. Trimming at V came to 5 bases and at J to 7 bases, leaving 10 bases not matched to a gene. The CDR3 totals 15 residues. In germline, CDR1 is SGHTA, CDR2 FQGNSA.

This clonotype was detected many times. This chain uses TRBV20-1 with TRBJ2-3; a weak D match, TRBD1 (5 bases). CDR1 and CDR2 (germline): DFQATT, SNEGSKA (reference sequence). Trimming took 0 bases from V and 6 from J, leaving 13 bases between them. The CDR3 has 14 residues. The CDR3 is CSARDIQGRDTQYF. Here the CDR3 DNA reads TGCAGTGCTAGAGATATCCAGGGCCGGGATACGCAGTATTTT.

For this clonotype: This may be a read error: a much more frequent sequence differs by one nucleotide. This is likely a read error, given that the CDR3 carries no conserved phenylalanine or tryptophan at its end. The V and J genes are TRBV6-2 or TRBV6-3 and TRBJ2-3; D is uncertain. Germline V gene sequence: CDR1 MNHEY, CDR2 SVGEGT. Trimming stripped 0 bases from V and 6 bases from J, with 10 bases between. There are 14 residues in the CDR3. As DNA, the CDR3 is TGTGCCAGCAGTTACTCGCTGGTTTCGGATACGCAGTATTTA. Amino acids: CASSYSLVSDTQYL.

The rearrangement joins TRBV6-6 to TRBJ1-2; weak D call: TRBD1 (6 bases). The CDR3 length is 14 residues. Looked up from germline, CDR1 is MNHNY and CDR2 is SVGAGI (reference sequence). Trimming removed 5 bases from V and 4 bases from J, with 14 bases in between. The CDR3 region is CASSRDNPIYGYTF. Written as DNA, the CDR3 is TGTGCCAGCAGTCGGGACAACCCAATCTATGGCTACACCTTC.

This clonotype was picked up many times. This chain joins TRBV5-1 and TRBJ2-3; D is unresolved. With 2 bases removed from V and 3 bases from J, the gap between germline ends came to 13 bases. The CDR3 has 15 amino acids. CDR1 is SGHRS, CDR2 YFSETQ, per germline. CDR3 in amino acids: CASSFFPRVTDTQYF. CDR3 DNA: TGCGCCAGCAGCTTCTTTCCTAGGGTGACAGATACGCAGTATTTT.

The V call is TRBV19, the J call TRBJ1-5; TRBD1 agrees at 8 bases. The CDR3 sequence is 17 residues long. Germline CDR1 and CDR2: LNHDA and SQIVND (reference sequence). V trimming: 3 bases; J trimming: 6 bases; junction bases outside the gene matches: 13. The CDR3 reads CASSIEGQGAGGQPQHF. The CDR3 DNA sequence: TGTGCCAGTAGTATTGAGGGGCAGGGGGCAGGAGGTCAGCCCCAGCATTTT. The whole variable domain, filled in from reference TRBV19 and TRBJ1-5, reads DGGITQSPKYLFRKEGQNVTLSCEQNLNHDAMYWYRQDPGQGLRLIYYSQIVNDFQKGDIAEGYSVSREKKESFPLTVTSAQKNPTAFYLCASSIEGQGAGGQPQHFGDGTRLSIL.

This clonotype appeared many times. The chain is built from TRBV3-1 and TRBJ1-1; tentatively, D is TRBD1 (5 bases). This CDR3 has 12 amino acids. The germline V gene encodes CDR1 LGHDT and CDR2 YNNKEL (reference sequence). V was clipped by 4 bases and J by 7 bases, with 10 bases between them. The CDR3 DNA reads TGTGCCAGCAGCCCGCAGGGCCGTGAAGCTTTCTTT. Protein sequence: CASSPQGREAFF.

The CDR3: CASSVEAVREGEQFF. The CDR3 DNA sequence: TGTGCCAGCAGCGTAGAGGCCGTTAGAGAAGGTGAGCAGTTCTTC. V and J are TRBV9 and TRBJ2-1; D gene ambiguous. Trimming stripped 0 bases from V and 9 bases from J, with 16 bases between. Germline V gene sequence: CDR1 SGDLS, CDR2 YYNGEE. The CDR3 spans 15 residues.

The CDR3 coding sequence is TGTGCCAGCAGCTTGGGGGGAGGGGGCTTTAATGAAAAACTGTTTTTT. This encodes CASSLGGGGFNEKLFF. The gene calls are TRBV7-6 and TRBJ1-4; TRBD1 matches 7 bases. The V gene end was trimmed by 3 bases and the J gene end by 4 bases; junction bases not matched to a gene: 8. Germline V CDR1 and CDR2: SGHVS, FNYEAQ. The CDR3 loop spans 16 amino acids. The full variable domain, its missing parts supplied by reference TRBV7-6 and TRBJ1-4, is GAGVSQSPRYKVTKRGQDVALRCDPISGHVSLYWYRQALGQGPEFLTYFNYEAQQDKSGLPNDRFSAERPEGSISTLTIQRTEQRDSAMYRCASSLGGGGFNEKLFFGSGTQLSVL.

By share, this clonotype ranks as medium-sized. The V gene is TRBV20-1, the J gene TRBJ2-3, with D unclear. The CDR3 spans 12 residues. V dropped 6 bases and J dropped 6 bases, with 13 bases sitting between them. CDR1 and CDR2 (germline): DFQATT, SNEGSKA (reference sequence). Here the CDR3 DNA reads TGCAGTGCCCCGCACCTGTTTGATACGCAGTATTTT. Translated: CSAPHLFDTQYF.

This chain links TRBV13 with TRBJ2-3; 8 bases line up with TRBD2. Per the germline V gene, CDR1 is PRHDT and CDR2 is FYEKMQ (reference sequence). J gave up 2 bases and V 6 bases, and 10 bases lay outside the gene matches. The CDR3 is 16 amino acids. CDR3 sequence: CASSRTGTRYTDTQYF. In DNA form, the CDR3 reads TGTGCCAGCAGTCGAACCGGGACTAGGTACACAGATACGCAGTATTTT.

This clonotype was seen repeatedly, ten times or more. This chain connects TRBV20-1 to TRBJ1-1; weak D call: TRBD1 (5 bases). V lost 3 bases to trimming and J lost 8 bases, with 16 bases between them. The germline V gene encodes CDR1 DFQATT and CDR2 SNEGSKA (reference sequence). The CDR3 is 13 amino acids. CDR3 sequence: CSARDNRDLEAFF. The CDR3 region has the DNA TGCAGTGCTAGGGATAATCGGGACTTGGAAGCTTTCTTT.

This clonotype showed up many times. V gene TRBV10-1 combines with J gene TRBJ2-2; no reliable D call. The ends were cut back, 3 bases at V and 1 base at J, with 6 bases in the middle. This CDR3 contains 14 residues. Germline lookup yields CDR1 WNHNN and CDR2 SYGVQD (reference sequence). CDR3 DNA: TGCGCCAGCAGTGATCGGTTGAACACCGGGGAGCTGTTTTTT. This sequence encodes CASSDRLNTGELFF.

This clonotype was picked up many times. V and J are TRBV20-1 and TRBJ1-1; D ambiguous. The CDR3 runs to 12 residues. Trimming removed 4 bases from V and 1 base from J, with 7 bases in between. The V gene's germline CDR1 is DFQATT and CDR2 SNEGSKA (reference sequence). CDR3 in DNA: TGCAGTGCTAATAGGAGGAACACTGAAGCTTTCTTT. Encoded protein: CSANRRNTEAFF.

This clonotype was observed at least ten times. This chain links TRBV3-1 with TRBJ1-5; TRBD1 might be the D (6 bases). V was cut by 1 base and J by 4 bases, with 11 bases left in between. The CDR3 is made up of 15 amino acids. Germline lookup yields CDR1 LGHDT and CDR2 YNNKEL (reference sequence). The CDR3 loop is CASSQADRPNQPQHF. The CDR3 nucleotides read TGTGCCAGCAGCCAAGCGGACAGACCAAATCAGCCCCAGCATTTT.

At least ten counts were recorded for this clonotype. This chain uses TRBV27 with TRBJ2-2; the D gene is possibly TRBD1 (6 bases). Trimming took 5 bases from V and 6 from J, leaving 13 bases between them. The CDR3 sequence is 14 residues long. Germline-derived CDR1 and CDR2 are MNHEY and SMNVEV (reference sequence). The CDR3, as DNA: TGTGCCAGCAGTGCGTACAGGGTGGCCGGGGAGCTGTTTTTT. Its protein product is CASSAYRVAGELFF.

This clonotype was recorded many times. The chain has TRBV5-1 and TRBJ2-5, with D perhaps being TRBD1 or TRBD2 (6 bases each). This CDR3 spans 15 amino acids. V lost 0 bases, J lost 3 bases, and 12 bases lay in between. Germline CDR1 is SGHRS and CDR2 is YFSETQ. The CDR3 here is CASSLAAGTKETQYF. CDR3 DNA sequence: TGCGCCAGCAGCTTGGCTGCGGGGACAAAAGAGACCCAGTACTTC.

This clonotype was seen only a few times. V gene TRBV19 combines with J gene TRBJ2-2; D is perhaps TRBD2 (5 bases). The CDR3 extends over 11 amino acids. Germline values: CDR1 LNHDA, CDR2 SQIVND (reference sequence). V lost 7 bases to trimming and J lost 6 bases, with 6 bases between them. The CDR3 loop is CASMRAGELFF. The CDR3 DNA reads TGTGCCAGTATGAGGGCCGGGGAGCTGTTTTTT.

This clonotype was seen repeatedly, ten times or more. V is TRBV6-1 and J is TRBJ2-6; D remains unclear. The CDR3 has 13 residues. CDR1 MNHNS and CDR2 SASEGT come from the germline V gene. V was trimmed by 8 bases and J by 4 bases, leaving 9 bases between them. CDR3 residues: CASLPRGANVLTF. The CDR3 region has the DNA TGTGCCAGCCTTCCGAGAGGGGCCAACGTCCTGACTTTC.

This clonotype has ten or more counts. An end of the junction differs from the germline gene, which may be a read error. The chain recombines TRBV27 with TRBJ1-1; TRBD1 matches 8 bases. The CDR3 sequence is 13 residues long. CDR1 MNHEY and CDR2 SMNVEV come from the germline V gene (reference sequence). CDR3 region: CASRDRANSEAFF. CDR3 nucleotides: TGTGCCAGCAGGGACAGGGCCAACAGTGAAGCTTTCTTT.

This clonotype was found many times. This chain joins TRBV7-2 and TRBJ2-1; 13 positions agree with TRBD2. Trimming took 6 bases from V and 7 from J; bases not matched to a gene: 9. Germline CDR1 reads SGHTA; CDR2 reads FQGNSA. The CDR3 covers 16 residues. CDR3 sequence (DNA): TGTGCCAGCAGGCCAACTAGCGGGGGGGGGCAGAATGAGCAGTTCTTC. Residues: CASRPTSGGGQNEQFF.